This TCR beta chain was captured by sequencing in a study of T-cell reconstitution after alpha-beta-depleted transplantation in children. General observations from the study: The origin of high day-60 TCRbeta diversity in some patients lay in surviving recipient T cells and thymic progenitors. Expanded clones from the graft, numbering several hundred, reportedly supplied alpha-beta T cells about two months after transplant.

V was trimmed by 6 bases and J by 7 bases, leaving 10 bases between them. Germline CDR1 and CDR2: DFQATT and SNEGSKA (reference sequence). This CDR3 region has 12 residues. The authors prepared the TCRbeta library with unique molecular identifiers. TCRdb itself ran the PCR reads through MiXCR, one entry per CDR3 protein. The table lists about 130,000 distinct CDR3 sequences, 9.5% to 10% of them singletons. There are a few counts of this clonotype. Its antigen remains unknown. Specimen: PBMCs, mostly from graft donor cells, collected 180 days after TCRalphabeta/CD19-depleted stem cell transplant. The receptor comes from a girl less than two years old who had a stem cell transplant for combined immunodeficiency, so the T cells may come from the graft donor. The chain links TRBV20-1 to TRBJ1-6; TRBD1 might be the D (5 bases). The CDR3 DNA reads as TGCAGTGCCAGGGACGGCAATTCACCCCTCCACTTT. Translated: CSARDGNSPLHF.